Described below is a single T cell receptor (beta chain) sequence and its context. The data were obtained in a study of T cell repertoires in ileal Crohn's disease. This table comes from immunoSEQ multiplex PCR, and its TCRdb copy is limited to in-frame clones, with some not included. The sample holds about 5,600 clones; over 80% are singletons and the top ten take around 4.5%. With 0 bases removed from V and 5 bases from J, the gap between germline ends came to 5 bases. Germline V CDR1 and CDR2: LNHNV, YYDKDF (reference sequence). CDR3 length equals 12 residues. This receptor was obtained from an adult with Crohn's disease. Sequencing was performed on ileal tissue. This chain joins TRBV15 and TRBJ2-7; no clear D. CDR3 nucleotide sequence: TGTGCCACCAGCAGAGATGAGGACGAGCAGTACTTC. It translates to CATSRDEDEQYF.